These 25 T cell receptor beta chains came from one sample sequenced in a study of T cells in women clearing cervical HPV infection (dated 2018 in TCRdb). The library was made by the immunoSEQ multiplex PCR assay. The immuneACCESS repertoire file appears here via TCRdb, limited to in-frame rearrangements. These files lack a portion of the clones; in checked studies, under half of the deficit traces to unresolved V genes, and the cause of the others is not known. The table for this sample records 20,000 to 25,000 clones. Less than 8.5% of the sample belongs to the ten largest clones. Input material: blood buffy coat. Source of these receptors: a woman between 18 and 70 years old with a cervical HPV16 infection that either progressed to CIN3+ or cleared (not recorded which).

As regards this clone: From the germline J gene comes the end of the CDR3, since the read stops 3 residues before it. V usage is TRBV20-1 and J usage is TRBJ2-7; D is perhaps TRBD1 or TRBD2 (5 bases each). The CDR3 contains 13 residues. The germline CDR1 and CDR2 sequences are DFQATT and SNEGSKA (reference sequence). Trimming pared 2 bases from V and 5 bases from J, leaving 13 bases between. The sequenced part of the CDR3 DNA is TGCAGTGCTAGAACCCCAAGGGGAGACGAG. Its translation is CSARTPRGDE. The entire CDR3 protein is CSARTPRGDEQYF.

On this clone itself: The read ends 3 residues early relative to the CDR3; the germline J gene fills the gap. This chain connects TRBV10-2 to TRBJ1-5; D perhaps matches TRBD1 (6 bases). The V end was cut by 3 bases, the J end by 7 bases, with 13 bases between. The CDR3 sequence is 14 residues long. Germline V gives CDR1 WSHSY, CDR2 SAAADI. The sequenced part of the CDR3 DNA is TGCGCCAGCAGTGAACAGGGACGACGGCAGCCC. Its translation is CASSEQGRRQP. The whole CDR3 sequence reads CASSEQGRRQPQHF.

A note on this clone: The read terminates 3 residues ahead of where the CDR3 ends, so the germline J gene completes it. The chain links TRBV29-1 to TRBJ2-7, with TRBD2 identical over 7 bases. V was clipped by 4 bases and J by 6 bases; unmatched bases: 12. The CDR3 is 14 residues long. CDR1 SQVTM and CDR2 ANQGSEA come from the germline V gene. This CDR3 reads CSVAAGVGSGEQYF. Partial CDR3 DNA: TGCAGCGTTGCGGCGGGGGTGGGGTCGGGCGAG.

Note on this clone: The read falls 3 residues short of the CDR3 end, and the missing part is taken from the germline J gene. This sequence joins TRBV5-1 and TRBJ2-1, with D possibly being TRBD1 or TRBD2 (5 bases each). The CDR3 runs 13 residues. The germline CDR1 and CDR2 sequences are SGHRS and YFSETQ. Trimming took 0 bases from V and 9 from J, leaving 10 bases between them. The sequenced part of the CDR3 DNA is TGCGCCAGCAGCTTGGCCGAGAGGGGTGAG. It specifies CASSLAERGE. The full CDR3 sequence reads CASSLAERGEQFF.

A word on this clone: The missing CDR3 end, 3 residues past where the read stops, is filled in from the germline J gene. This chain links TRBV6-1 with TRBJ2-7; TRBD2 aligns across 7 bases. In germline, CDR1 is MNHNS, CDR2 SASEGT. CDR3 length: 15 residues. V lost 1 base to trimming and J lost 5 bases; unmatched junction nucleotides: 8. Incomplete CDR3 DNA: TGTGCCAGCAGTGAAGTACTAGCGAGGAGGGACGAG. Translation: CASSEVLARRDE. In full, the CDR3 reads CASSEVLARRDEQYF.

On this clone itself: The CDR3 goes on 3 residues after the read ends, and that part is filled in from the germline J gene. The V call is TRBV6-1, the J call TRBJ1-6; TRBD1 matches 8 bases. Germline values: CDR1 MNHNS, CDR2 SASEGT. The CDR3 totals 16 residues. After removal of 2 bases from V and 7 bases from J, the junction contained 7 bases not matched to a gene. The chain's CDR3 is CASSELDRGQNSPLHF. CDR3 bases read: TGTGCCAGCAGTGAACTTGACAGGGGACAGAATTCACCC.

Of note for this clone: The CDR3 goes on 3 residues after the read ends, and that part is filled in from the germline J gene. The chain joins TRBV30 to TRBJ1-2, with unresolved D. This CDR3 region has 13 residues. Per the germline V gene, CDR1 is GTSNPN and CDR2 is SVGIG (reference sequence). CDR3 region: CAWRSRPPRGYTF. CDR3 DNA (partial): TGTGCCTGGAGGTCCAGACCTCCGCGGGGC.

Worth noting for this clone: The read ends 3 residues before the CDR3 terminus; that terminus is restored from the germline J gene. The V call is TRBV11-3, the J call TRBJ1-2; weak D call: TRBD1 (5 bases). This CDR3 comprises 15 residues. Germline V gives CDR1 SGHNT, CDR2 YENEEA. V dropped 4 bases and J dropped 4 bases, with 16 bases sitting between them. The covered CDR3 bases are TGTGCCAGCAGCTCAAGATCGGGACTTAGCTATGGC. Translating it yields CASSSRSGLSYG. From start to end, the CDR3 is CASSSRSGLSYGYTF.

The CDR3 sequence is CASSLRAGLNTEAFF. CDR3 bases read: TGCGCCAGCAGCTTGCGGGCGGGATTGAACACTGAA. The chain recombines TRBV5-1 with TRBJ1-1, with D unresolved. The read halts 3 residues ahead of the CDR3 end, with the missing end drawn from the germline J gene. With 1 base removed from V and 0 bases from J, the gap between germline ends came to 10 bases. The CDR3 totals 15 residues. The germline gives CDR1 SGHRS, CDR2 YFSETQ.

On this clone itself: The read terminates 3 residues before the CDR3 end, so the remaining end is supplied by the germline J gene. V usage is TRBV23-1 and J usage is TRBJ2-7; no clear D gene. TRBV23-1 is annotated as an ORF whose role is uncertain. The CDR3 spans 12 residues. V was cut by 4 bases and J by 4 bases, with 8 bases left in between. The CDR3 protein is CASSRRAYEQYF. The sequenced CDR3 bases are TGCGCCAGCAGTCGTAGGGCGTACGAG.

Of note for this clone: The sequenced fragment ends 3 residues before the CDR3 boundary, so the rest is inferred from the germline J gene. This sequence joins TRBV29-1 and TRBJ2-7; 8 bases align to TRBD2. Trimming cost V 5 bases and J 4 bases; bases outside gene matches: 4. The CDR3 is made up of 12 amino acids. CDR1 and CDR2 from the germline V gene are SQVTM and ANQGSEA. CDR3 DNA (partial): TGCAGCGTTCTACGGGGGGGGTACGAG. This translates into CSVLRGGYE. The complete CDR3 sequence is CSVLRGGYEQYF.

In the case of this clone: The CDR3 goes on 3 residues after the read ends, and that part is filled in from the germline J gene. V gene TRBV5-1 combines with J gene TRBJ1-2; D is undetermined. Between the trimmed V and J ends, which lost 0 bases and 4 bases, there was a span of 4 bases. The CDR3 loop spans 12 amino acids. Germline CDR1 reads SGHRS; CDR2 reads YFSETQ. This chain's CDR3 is CASSLDSYGYTF. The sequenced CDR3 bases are TGCGCCAGCAGCTTGGACAGCTATGGC. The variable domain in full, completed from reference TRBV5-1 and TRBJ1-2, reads KAGVTQTPRYLIKTRGQQVTLSCSPISGHRSVSWYQQTPGQGLQFLFEYFSETQRNKGNFPGRFSGRQFSNSRSEMNVSTLELGDSALYLCASSLDSYGYTFGSGTRLTVV.

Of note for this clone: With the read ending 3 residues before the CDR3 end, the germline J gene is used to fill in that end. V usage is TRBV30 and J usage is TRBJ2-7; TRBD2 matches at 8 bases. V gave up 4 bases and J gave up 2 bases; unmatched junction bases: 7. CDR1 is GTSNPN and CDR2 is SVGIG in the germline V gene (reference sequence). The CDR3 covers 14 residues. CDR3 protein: CAWTPGLGTYEQYF. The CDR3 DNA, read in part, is TGTGCCTGGACACCGGGACTAGGTACCTACGAG.

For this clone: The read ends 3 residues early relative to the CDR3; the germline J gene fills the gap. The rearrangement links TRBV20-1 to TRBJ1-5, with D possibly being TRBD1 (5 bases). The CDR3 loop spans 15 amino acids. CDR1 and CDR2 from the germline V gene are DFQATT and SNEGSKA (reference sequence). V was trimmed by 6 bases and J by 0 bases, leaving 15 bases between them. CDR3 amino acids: CSAARDRNSNQPQHF. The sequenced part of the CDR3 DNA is TGCAGTGCGGCTCGAGACAGAAATAGCAATCAGCCC.

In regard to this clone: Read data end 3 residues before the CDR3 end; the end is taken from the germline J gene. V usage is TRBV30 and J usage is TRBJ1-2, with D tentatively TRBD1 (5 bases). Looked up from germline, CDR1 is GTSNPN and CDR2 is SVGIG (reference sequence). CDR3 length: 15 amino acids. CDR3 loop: CACSPGLGLADTYTF. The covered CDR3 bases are TGTGCCTGTTCCCCGGGACTAGGTCTGGCAGATACC.

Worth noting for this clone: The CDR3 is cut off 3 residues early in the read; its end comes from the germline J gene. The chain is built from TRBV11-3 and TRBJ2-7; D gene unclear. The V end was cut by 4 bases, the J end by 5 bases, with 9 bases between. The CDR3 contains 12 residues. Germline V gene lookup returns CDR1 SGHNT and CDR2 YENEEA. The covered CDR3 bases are TGTGCCAGCAGCTCGCGGTTGGACGAG. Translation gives CASSSRLDE. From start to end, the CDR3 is CASSSRLDEQYF.

The CDR3 is CAISELRSQGSGANVLFF. The CDR3 DNA, read in part, is TGTGCCATCAGTGAGCTTAGGTCTCAGGGAAGTGGGGCCAACGTA. This chain links TRBV10-3 with TRBJ1-4; D perhaps matches TRBD1 (5 bases). Read coverage stops 3 residues before the CDR3 terminus; the germline J gene supplies the remainder. The CDR3 length is 18 residues. Germline V gene sequence: CDR1 ENHRY, CDR2 SYGVKD.

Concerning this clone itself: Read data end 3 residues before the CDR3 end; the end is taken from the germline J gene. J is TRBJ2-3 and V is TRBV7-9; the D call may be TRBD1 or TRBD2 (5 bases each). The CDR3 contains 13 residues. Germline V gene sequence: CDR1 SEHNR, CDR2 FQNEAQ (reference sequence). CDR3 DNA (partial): TGTGCCAGCACTACCGTGGACGAGGGGCCG. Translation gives CASTTVDEGP. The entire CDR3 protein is CASTTVDEGPQYF.

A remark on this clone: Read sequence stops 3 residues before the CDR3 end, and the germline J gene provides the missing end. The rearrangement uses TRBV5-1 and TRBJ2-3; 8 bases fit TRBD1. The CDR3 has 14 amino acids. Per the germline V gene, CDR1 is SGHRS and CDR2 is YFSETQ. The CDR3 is CASSLAGQGETQYF. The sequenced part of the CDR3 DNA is TGCGCCAGCAGCTTGGCCGGACAGGGAGAGACG.

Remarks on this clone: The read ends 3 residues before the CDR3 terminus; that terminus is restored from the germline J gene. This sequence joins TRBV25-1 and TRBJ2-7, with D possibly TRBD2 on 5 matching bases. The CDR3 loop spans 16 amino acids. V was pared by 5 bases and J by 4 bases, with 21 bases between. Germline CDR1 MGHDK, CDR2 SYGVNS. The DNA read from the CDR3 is TGTGCCAGCAGTAGAGAGGGCAGTGCCAAAAGGTACGAG. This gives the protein CASSREGSAKRYE. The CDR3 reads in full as CASSREGSAKRYEQYF.

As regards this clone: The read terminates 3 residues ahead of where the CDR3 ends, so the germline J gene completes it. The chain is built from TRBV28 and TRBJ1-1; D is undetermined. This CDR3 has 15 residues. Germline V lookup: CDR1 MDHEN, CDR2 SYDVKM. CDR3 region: CASRSARGRQWEAFF. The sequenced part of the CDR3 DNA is TGTGCCAGCCGGTCAGCCCGGGGTCGGCAGTGGGAA.

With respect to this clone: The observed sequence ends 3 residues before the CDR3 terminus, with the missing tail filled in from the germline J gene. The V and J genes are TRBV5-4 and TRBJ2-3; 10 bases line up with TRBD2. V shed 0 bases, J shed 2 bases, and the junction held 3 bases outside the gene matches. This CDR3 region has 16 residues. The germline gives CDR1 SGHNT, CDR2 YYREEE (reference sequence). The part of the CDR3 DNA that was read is TGTGCCAGCAGCTTGGTTAGCGGGAGGCCCACAGATACG. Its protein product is CASSLVSGRPTDT. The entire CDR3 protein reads CASSLVSGRPTDTQYF.

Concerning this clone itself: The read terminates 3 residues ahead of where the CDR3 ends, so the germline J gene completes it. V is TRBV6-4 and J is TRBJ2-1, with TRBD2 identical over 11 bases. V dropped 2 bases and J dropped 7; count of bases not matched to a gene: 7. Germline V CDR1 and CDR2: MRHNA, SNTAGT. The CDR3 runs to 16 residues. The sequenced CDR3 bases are TGTGCCAGCAGTGACCCCGGGGCTAGCGGGAGGAATGAG. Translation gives CASSDPGASGRNE. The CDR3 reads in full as CASSDPGASGRNEQFF.

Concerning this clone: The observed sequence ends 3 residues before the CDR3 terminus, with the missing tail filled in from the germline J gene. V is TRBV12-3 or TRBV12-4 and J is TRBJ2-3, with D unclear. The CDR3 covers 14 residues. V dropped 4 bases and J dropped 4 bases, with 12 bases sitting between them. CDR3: CASSSLSVADTQYF. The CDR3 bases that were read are TGTGCCAGCAGTTCCCTGTCTGTAGCAGATACG.

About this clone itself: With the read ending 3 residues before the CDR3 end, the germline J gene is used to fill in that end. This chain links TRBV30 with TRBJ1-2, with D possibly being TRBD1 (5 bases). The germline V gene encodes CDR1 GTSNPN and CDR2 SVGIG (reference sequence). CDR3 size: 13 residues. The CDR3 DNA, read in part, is TGTGCCTGGAGTTACAGGAGCACAGATACC. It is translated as CAWSYRSTDT. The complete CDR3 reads CAWSYRSTDTYTF.